This TCR beta chain originates from a study of T cell responses to AZD1222 COVID-19 vaccine. The germline V gene has CDR1 SGHDT and CDR2 YYEEEE. The ends were cut back, 0 bases at V and 3 bases at J, with 7 bases in the middle. This CDR3 spans 13 amino acids. The repertoire was sequenced with immunoSEQ multiplex PCR; TCRdb's copy has only in-frame clones and lacks some. The sample has about 81,000 clones, 92% seen once. The chain is built from TRBV5-6 and TRBJ2-7; no firm D call. Sequenced here: peripheral blood, sampled on day 0 of AZD1222 vaccination. The TCR was taken from an adult in good health. CDR3 loop: CASSLEGLYEQYF. The CDR3, as DNA: TGTGCCAGCAGCTTGGAGGGCCTCTACGAGCAGTACTTC.